This TCR beta chain is drawn from a study of vaccination effects on CD4 cells after COVID-19. Regarding the study as a whole: There was marked clonal contraction among infection- and vaccine-induced clones late after vaccination.

Trimming took off 2 bases at V and 7 bases at J, with 15 bases between the two ends. CDR1 is LGHDT and CDR2 is YNNKEL in the germline V gene (reference sequence). This CDR3 has 16 residues. Some clones are missing from TCRdb's copy, which holds only in-frame ones; the method was immunoSEQ multiplex PCR. There are 40,000 to 45,000 clones in the sample; roughly 70% occur only once, and approximately 30% lies in the top ten. Peptide-pool stimulation followed by sequencing identified expanded antigen-specific CD4+ clonotypes in the ViraFEST assay. Once cultured for approximately ten days, the cells underwent separation to obtain CD4+ T cells. Neither prior SARS-CoV-2 infection nor positive nucleocapsid antibodies were present in the vaccine recipients. It was on days 3 and 7 that half the medium was replaced with IL-2 medium. Worth noting for this clone: The antigen is undetermined.

The sample consisted of CD4+ T cells from PBMCs cultured with HCoV-OC43 spike peptides, taken before COVID-19 vaccination. As for subset: HCoV-OC43 spike overlapping peptide pool stimulation. The rearrangement uses TRBV3-1 (or the pseudogene TRBV3-2) and TRBJ1-6; D is undetermined. This TCR was recovered from a human donor who received a COVID-19 vaccine. The CDR3 loop reads CASSQPVRGGNSPLHF. The CDR3 DNA is TGTGCCAGCAGCCAACCGGTTAGAGGAGGGAATTCACCCCTCCACTTT.